The rows below give T cell receptor beta chains drawn from one sample of a study of T cells in Graves' hyperthyroidism and ophthalmopathy. TCRdb used MiXCR to reprocess the multiplex PCR reads, holding one entry per CDR3 protein. The sample carries hundreds of thousands of distinct CDR3 sequences, about 15% recorded once. Sequenced input: blood. The receptors stem from a woman in her twenties or thirties with Graves' hyperthyroidism that later progressed to Graves' ophthalmopathy. Both conserved end residues are part of each CDR3. D genes are given only for firm matches. The size entry is marked missing in some rows and otherwise reads once, few, many or a size class.

d_gene,v_gene,j_gene,abundance,CDR3aa,CDR3nt
NA,TRBV19,TRBJ2-1,many,CASSPHPTTSGVTYNEQFF,TGTGCCAGTAGTCCCCATCCTACGACCTCGGGGGTTACTTACAATGAGCAGTTCTTC
TRBD2,TRBV6-1,TRBJ2-7,NA,CASSGLAGAGRYEQYF,TGTGCCAGCAGCGGACTAGCGGGAGCGGGTCGTTACGAGCAGTACTTC
TRBD1,TRBV30,TRBJ2-7,NA,CAWRPGQPRDEQYF,TGTGCCTGGAGGCCGGGACAGCCCCGGGACGAGCAGTACTTC
NA,TRBV7-2,TRBJ1-1,many,CASSRGPQGGNTEAFF,TGTGCCAGCAGCCGAGGGCCACAAGGAGGGAACACTGAAGCTTTCTTT
NA,TRBV6-1,TRBJ1-2,many,CASSLRGEENYGYTF,TGTGCCAGCAGTTTACGGGGGGAAGAGAACTATGGCTACACCTTC
NA,TRBV15,TRBJ1-1,many,CATSREGEGYTEAFF,TGTGCCACCAGCAGAGAAGGAGAGGGCTACACTGAAGCTTTCTTT
TRBD1,TRBV4-1,TRBJ1-2,few,CASSFTPGQGVGYTF,TGCGCCAGCAGCTTTACACCGGGACAGGGGGTTGGCTACACCTTC
NA,TRBV29-1,TRBJ2-7,NA,CSVVRGGSYEQYF,TGCAGCGTTGTCAGGGGGGGGTCCTACGAGCAGTACTTC
TRBD1,TRBV7-8,TRBJ2-7,NA,CASSLARDRVHEQYF,TGTGCCAGCAGCTTAGCGCGTGACAGGGTGCACGAGCAGTACTTC
TRBD1,TRBV3-1,TRBJ1-4,many,CASSQDRDEKLFF,TGTGCCAGCAGCCAGGACAGGGACGAAAAACTGTTTTTT
TRBD1,TRBV6-1,TRBJ1-3,many,CASRQQGASGNTIYF,TGTGCCAGCAGACAACAGGGGGCGAGTGGAAACACCATATATTTT
NA,TRBV3-1,TRBJ1-3,many,CASSLERSGNTIYF,TGTGCCAGCAGCCTGGAGCGCTCTGGAAACACCATATATTTT
NA,TRBV4-1,TRBJ2-7,NA,CASSQDDFSYEQYF,TGCGCCAGCAGCCAAGACGACTTCTCCTACGAGCAGTACTTC
NA,TRBV2,TRBJ2-5,many,CASSDLGGMKTQYF,TGTGCCAGCAGTGACCTTGGAGGGATGAAGACCCAGTACTTC
TRBD2,TRBV28,TRBJ2-5,many,CASSFIGLVWRAQETQYF,TGTGCCAGCAGTTTCATAGGACTAGTGTGGAGGGCCCAAGAGACCCAGTACTTC
TRBD2,TRBV4-1,TRBJ2-5,NA,CASSQEGAGTSGRGETQYF,TGCGCCAGCAGCCAAGAGGGAGCCGGGACTAGCGGACGGGGAGAGACCCAGTACTTC
TRBD1,TRBV19,TRBJ1-1,few,CASSPGTGVGGVAFF,TGTGCCAGTAGTCCCGGGACAGGGGTCGGAGGTGTAGCTTTCTTT
TRBD1,TRBV28,TRBJ2-5,many,CASGQGSVIQETQYF,TGTGCCAGCGGACAGGGTTCGGTCATCCAAGAGACCCAGTACTTC
NA,TRBV10-3,TRBJ2-7,NA,CAIGTDSYEQYF,TGTGCCATTGGAACCGACTCCTACGAGCAGTACTTC
NA,TRBV20-1,TRBJ2-7,many,CSARDLAEQYF,TGCAGTGCTAGAGATCTCGCCGAGCAGTACTTC
TRBD2,TRBV7-2,TRBJ2-1,many,CASSPGLEYNEQFF,TGTGCCAGCAGCCCGGGACTAGAGTACAATGAGCAGTTCTTC
TRBD2,TRBV9,TRBJ2-3,many,CASSVADGGSTDTQYF,TGTGCCAGCAGCGTAGCGGACGGGGGGAGCACAGATACGCAGTATTTT
TRBD1,TRBV6-1,TRBJ1-5,many,CASSVRDRGFNSNQPQHF,TGTGCCAGCAGTGTGCGGGACAGGGGGTTTAATAGCAATCAGCCCCAGCATTTT
TRBD1,TRBV12-3/TRBV12-4,TRBJ1-5,many,CASSSPDGTVNQPQHF,TGTGCCAGCAGTTCTCCCGACGGGACAGTCAATCAGCCCCAGCATTTT
TRBD1,TRBV20-1,TRBJ1-6,NA,CSAPTPDRENSPLHF,TGCAGTGCCCCTACTCCGGACAGGGAGAATTCACCCCTCCACTTT
NA,TRBV6-2/TRBV6-3,TRBJ2-7,many,CATTYRGPTYEQYF,TGTGCCACCACTTACAGAGGCCCAACCTACGAGCAGTACTTC
TRBD2,TRBV15,TRBJ2-7,NA,CATSRDGSGRYEQYF,TGTGCCACCAGCAGAGATGGTAGCGGGAGGTACGAGCAGTACTTC
NA,TRBV7-2,TRBJ2-3,many,CASSLSWSFTDTQYF,TGTGCCAGCAGCTTATCGTGGAGTTTCACAGATACGCAGTATTTT
TRBD2,TRBV28,TRBJ2-3,many,CASSETSGSSDTQYF,TGTGCCAGCAGCGAGACTAGCGGGAGTTCAGATACGCAGTATTTT
NA,TRBV19,TRBJ1-6,few,CASSIDGTSSYNSPLHF,TGTGCCAGTAGTATAGACGGGACGAGCTCCTATAATTCACCCCTCCACTTT
TRBD1,TRBV28,TRBJ1-2,NA,CASSGRGQGTNYGYTF,TGTGCCAGCAGTGGCCGGGGACAGGGGACTAACTATGGCTACACCTTC
TRBD1,TRBV5-4,TRBJ1-1,NA,CASSSGDREEEGFF,TGTGCCAGCAGCTCCGGGGACAGGGAAGAGGAGGGTTTCTTT
NA,TRBV27,TRBJ2-7,NA,CASSFFGLTGVLREQYF,TGTGCCAGCAGTTTTTTCGGACTAACGGGAGTGTTACGCGAGCAGTACTTC
NA,TRBV20-1,TRBJ1-2,many,CSASRDGAYGYTF,TGCAGTGCTAGCAGGGACGGTGCCTATGGCTACACCTTC
NA,TRBV28,TRBJ1-5,many,CASSFRTAVQPQHF,TGTGCCAGCAGTTTTCGGACAGCCGTTCAGCCCCAGCATTTT
NA,TRBV7-2,TRBJ1-6,many,CASSLGMAGDSPLHF,TGTGCCAGCAGCTTAGGAATGGCCGGGGATTCACCCCTCCACTTT
TRBD2,TRBV9,TRBJ2-1,many,CASSVEASGRAGNEQFF,TGTGCCAGCAGCGTAGAGGCTAGCGGGAGGGCAGGGAATGAGCAGTTCTTC
NA,TRBV6-1,TRBJ1-5,few,CATYNGLNQPQHF,TGTGCCACTTATAATGGCCTCAATCAGCCCCAGCATTTT
TRBD1,TRBV19,TRBJ2-7,few,CASGGRDRGLHEQYF,TGTGCCAGTGGGGGCCGGGACAGGGGGCTCCACGAGCAGTACTTC
NA,TRBV20-1,TRBJ2-1,many,CSARGSNEQFF,TGCAGTGCTAGAGGCTCCAATGAGCAGTTCTTC
NA,TRBV19,TRBJ2-2,NA,CASSIEGSGELFF,TGTGCCAGTAGTATAGAGGGGAGCGGGGAGCTGTTTTTT
TRBD1,TRBV24-1,TRBJ1-2,many,CATSPSSRDRVLMDGYTF,TGTGCCACCAGTCCCTCTTCCCGGGACAGGGTGCTTATGGATGGCTACACCTTC
NA,TRBV29-1,TRBJ1-5,NA,CRPRGVQNQPQHF,TGCCGTCCTAGGGGTGTGCAAAATCAGCCCCAGCATTTT
NA,TRBV9,TRBJ2-1,many,CASSVSGGSSYNEQFF,TGTGCCAGCAGCGTAAGTGGCGGAAGCTCCTACAATGAGCAGTTCTTC
NA,TRBV7-2,TRBJ2-3,few,CASAKAPLGTDTQYF,TGTGCCAGCGCAAAAGCCCCTTTGGGCACAGATACGCAGTATTTT
TRBD1,TRBV14,TRBJ2-7,many,CASSTTGGGYEQYF,TGTGCCAGCAGCACGACAGGGGGCGGGTACGAGCAGTACTTC
NA,TRBV15,TRBJ2-7,many,CATSRPPLYEQYF,TGTGCCACCAGCAGACCCCCTCTCTACGAGCAGTACTTC
TRBD2,TRBV20-1,TRBJ2-1,NA,CSAMPLAGAYNEQFF,TGCAGTGCCATGCCCCTAGCGGGGGCCTACAATGAGCAGTTCTTC
TRBD1,TRBV9,TRBJ1-4,NA,CASSAAPGQANEKLCF,TGTGCCAGCAGCGCCGCGCCGGGACAGGCTAATGAAAAGCTGTGTTTT
TRBD1,TRBV11-2,TRBJ2-3,many,CASLQGISTDTQYF,TGTGCCAGCCTACAGGGGATCTCCACAGATACGCAGTATTTT
NA,TRBV7-3,TRBJ2-5,NA,CASSLSRDETQYF,TGTGCCAGCAGCTTAAGTAGGGACGAGACCCAGTACTTC
NA,TRBV6-1,TRBJ1-1,many,CASSLQGINTEAFF,TGTGCCAGCAGCTTACAGGGAATTAACACTGAAGCTTTCTTT
TRBD2,TRBV15,TRBJ2-2,few,CATSTTSRGLTGELFF,TGTGCCACCAGCACGACTAGCCGGGGCCTCACCGGGGAGCTGTTTTTT
TRBD1,TRBV7-8,TRBJ2-7,many,CASSHNQGADTYEQYF,TGTGCCAGCAGCCACAACCAGGGGGCGGACACCTACGAGCAGTACTTC
NA,TRBV27,TRBJ2-3,NA,CASSFVGDPDIPPDTQYF,TGTGCCAGCAGCTTTGTCGGGGACCCCGACATTCCCCCTGATACGCAGTATTTT